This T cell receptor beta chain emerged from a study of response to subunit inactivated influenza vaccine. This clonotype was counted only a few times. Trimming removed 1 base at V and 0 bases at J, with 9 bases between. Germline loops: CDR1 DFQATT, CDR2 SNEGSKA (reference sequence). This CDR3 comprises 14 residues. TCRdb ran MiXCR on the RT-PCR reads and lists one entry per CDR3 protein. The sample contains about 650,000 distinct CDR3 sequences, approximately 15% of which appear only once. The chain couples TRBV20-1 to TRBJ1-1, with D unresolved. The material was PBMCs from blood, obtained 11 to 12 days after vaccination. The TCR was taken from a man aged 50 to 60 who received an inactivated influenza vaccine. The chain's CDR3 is CSARVAPMNTEAFF. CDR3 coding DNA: TGCAGTGCTAGAGTCGCGCCTATGAACACTGAAGCTTTCTTT.